This is a list of T cell receptor beta chains from one sample in a study of blood T cell repertoires in COVID-19. Profiled with immunoSEQ multiplex PCR; TCRdb holds only in-frame clones, not every one. The table has 150,000 to 170,000 clones, approximately 80% seen once. The source material was peripheral blood. These receptors were taken from a woman aged 60-75 years with COVID-19, enrolled during active disease. CDR3s include the opening cysteine and the closing phenylalanine or tryptophan. A D gene is named only where the DNA matches it firmly. Some rows have no size entry. The others give once, few or many, or a class for an expanded clone.

CDR3nt | CDR3aa | d_gene | abundance | j_gene | v_gene
TGCGCCAGCAGCTCCGGGACAGGGGTAGGTCAGCCCCAGCATTTT | CASSSGTGVGQPQHF | TRBD1 | few | TRBJ1-5 | TRBV5-1
TGTGCCAGCAGCTTAAGTAGAACAGGGGGAATGAATGAGCAGTTCTTC | CASSLSRTGGMNEQFF | TRBD1 | NA | TRBJ2-1 | TRBV7-3
TGTGCCAGTAGTGGACGGACAGGGCGCTTGAACACTGAAGCTTTCTTT | CASSGRTGRLNTEAFF | TRBD1 | NA | TRBJ1-1 | TRBV19
TGTGCCAGCAGCTTAGCCGACAGGGTCTATGGCTACACCTTC | CASSLADRVYGYTF | TRBD1 | NA | TRBJ1-2 | TRBV7-8
TGTGCCACCAGTGACTGGGACAGGAGCTCCTACAATGAGCAGTTCTTC | CATSDWDRSSYNEQFF | TRBD1 | once | TRBJ2-1 | TRBV24-1
TGCAGTGCTAGGCCCCAGGGGGTTAGCACCTTC | CSARPQGVSTF | TRBD1 | NA | TRBJ1-2 | TRBV20-1
TGTGCCAGCAGTTTAGGACTAGTAGGGGATGAGCAGTTCTTC | CASSLGLVGDEQFF | TRBD2 | NA | TRBJ2-1 | TRBV27
TGTGCCAGCAGCGACGGTAGCTATAGCAATCAGCCCCAGCATTTT | CASSDGSYSNQPQHF | NA | NA | TRBJ1-5 | TRBV6-6
TGTGCCAGCAGCCAAGGCCCCCAGGGGGGCTACAATGAGCAGTTCTTC | CASSQGPQGGYNEQFF | NA | NA | TRBJ2-1 | TRBV4-2
TGTGCCAGCAGCCTCGACAGGGTTTATGCCGGGGAGCTGTTTTTT | CASSLDRVYAGELFF | TRBD1 | NA | TRBJ2-2 | TRBV11-2
TGTGCCACCAGTGACCTAAGAGACAGGGTACGTCAGCCCCAGCATTTT | CATSDLRDRVRQPQHF | TRBD1 | NA | TRBJ1-5 | TRBV24-1
TGCGCCAGCAGCTTGGTAGGGGCTGGGGATTACAATGAGCAGTTCTTC | CASSLVGAGDYNEQFF | NA | once | TRBJ2-1 | TRBV5-1
TGTGCCAGCAGTCCCGGGACAGGTAATCAGCCCCAGCATTTT | CASSPGTGNQPQHF | TRBD1 | NA | TRBJ1-5 | TRBV5-4
TGTGCCATCAGTGAACCGGGACAGGGTGTTTCGGGTGAGCAGTTCTTC | CAISEPGQGVSGEQFF | TRBD1 | NA | TRBJ2-1 | TRBV10-3
TGTGCCAGCAGGAGGGGACAGGGAAACTATGGCTACACCTTC | CASRRGQGNYGYTF | TRBD1 | NA | TRBJ1-2 | TRBV6-5
TGTGCCAGCAGTCGACAGGTTAGCAATCAGCCCCAGCATTTT | CASSRQVSNQPQHF | NA | NA | TRBJ1-5 | TRBV6-2/TRBV6-3